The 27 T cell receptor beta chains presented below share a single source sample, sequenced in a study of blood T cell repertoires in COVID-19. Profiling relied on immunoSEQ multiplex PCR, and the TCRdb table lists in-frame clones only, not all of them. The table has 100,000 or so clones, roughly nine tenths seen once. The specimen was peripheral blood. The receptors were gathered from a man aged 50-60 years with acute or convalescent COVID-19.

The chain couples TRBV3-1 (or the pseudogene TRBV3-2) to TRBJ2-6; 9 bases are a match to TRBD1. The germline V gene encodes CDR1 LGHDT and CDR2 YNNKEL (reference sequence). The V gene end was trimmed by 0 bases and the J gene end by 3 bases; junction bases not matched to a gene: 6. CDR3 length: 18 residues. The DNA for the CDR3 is TGTGCCAGCAGCCAAGATGGGACAGGGCTTGTTGGGGCCAACGTCCTGACTTTC. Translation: CASSQDGTGLVGANVLTF.

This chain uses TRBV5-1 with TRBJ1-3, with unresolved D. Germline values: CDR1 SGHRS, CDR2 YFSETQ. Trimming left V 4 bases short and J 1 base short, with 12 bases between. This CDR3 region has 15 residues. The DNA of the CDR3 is TGCGCCAGCAGCCACGGGTCCGCATCTGGAAACACCATATATTTT. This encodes CASSHGSASGNTIYF.

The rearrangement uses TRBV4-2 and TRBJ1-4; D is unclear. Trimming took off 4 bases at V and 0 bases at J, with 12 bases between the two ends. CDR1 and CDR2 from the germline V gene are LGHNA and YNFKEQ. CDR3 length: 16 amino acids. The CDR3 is CASSPRPSATNEKLFF. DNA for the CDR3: TGTGCCAGCAGCCCTCGCCCCAGTGCAACTAATGAAAAACTGTTTTTT.

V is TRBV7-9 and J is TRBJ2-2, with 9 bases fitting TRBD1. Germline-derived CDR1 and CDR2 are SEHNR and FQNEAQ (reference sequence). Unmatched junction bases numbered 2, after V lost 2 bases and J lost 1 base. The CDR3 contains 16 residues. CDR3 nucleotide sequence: TGTGCCAGCAGCTTACAGGGACAGGGGAACACCGGGGAGCTGTTTTTT. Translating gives CASSLQGQGNTGELFF.

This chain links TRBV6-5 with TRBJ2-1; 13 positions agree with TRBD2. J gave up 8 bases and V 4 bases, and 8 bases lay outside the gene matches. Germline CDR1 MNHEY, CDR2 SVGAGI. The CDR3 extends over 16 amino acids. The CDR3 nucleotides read TGTGCCAGCAGTTCCCAACTAGCGGGGGGGCTCGATGAGCAGTTCTTC. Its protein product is CASSSQLAGGLDEQFF.

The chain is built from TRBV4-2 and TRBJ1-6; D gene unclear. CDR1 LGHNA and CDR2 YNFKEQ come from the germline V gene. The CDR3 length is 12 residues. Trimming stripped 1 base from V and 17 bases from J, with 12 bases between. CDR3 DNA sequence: TGTGCCAGCAGCCAAGGGCCCCCCCTCATCCACTTT. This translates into CASSQGPPLIHF.

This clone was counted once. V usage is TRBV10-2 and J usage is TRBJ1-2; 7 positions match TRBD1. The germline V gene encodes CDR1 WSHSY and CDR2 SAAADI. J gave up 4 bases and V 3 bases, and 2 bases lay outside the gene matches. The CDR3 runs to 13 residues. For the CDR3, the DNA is TGCGCCAGCAGTGAAGGGACAGCCTATGGCTACACCTTC. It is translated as CASSEGTAYGYTF.

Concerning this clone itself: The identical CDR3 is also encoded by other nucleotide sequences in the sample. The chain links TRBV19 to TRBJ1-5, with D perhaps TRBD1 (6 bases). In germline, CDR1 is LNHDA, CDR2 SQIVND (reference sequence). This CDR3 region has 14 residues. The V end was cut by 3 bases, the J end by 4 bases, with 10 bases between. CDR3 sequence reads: CASSITGSNQPQHF. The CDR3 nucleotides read TGTGCCAGTAGTATTACAGGGTCGAATCAGCCCCAGCATTTT.

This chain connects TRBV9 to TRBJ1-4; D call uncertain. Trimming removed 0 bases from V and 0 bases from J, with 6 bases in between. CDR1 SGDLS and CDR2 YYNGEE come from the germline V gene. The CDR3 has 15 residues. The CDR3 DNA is TGTGCCAGCAGCGTAGGCCCTACAACTAATGAAAAACTGTTTTTT. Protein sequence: CASSVGPTTNEKLFF.

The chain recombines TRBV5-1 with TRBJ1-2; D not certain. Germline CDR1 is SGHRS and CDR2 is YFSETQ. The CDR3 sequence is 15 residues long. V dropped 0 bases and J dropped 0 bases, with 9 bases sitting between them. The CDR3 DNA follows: TGCGCCAGCAGCTTGGCCCTAGGAGCTAACTATGGCTACACCTTC. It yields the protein CASSLALGANYGYTF.

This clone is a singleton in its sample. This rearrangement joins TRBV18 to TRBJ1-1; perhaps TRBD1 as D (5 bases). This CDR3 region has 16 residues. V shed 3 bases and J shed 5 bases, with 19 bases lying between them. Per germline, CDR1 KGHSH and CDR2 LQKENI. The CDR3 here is CASSPLASGGGTEAFF. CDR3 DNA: TGTGCCAGCTCACCCTTGGCCTCGGGGGGAGGGACTGAAGCTTTCTTT.

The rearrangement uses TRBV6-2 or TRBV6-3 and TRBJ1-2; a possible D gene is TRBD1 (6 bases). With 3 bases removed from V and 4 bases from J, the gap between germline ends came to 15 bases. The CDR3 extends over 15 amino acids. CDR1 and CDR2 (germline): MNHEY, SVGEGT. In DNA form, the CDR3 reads TGTGCCAGCAGTTATACAGGGCCCCATCTCTATGGCTACACCTTC. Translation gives CASSYTGPHLYGYTF.

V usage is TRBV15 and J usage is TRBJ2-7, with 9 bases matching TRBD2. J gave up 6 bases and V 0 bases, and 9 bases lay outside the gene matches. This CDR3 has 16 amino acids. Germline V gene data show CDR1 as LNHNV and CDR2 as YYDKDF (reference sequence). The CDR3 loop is CATSRDFSGGTGEQYF. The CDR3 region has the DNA TGTGCCACCAGCAGAGATTTCAGCGGGGGGACCGGCGAGCAGTACTTC.

The CDR3 sequence is CASSQNHGGAQYF. The CDR3 nucleotides read TGTGCCAGCAGCCAAAACCACGGGGGGGCCCAGTACTTC. The chain uses TRBV14 and TRBJ2-5, with 8 bases that match TRBD2. The junction had 5 bases not matched to a gene; V was cut back by 2 bases and J by 9 bases. CDR1 and CDR2 from the germline V gene are SGHDN and FVKESK. The CDR3 is made up of 13 amino acids.

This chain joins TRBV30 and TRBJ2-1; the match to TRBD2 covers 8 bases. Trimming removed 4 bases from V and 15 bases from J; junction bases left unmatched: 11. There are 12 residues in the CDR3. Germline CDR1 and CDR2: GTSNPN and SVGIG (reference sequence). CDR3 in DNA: TGTGCCTGGATGGGGGCAGGGACTAGGGCGTTCTTC. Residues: CAWMGAGTRAFF.

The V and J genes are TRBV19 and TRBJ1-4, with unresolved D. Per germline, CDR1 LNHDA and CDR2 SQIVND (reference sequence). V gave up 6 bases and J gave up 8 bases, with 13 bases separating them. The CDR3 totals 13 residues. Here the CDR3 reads CASSLRGLEKLFF. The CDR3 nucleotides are TGTGCCAGTAGCCTGCGCGGGTTGGAAAAACTGTTTTTT.

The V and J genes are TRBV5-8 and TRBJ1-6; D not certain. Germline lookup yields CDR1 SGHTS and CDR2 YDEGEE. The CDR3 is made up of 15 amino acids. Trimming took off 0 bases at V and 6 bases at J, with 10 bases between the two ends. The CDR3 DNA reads TGTGCCAGCAGCTTGGCGGGGATGGGTAATTCACCCCTCCACTTT. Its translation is CASSLAGMGNSPLHF.

The CDR3 coding sequence is TGTGCCAGCAGCTCGGTAGGAGAAGATACGCAGTATTTT. Protein sequence: CASSSVGEDTQYF. V gene TRBV5-6 combines with J gene TRBJ2-3; D remains ambiguous. V lost 3 bases to trimming and J lost 5 bases, with 10 bases between them. The CDR3 totals 13 residues. Germline lookup yields CDR1 SGHDT and CDR2 YYEEEE.

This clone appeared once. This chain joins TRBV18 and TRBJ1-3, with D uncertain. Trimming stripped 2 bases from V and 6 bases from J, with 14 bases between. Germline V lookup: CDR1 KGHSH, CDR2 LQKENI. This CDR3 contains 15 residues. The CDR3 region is CASSPSISEENTIYF. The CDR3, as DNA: TGTGCCAGCTCACCAAGTATAAGTGAGGAAAACACCATATATTTT.

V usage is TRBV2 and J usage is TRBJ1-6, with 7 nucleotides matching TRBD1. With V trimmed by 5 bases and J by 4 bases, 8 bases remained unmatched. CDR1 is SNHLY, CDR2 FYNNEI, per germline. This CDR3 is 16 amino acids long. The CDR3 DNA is TGTGCCAGCAGTAAGGGACAGACCCTTTATAATTCACCCCTCCACTTT. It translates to CASSKGQTLYNSPLHF.

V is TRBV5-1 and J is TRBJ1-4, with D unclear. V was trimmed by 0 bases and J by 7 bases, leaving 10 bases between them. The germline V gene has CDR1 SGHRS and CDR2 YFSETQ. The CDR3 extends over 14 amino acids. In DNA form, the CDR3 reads TGCGCCAGCAGCTTGGTCCAGGCCGGTGAAAAACTGTTTTTT. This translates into CASSLVQAGEKLFF.

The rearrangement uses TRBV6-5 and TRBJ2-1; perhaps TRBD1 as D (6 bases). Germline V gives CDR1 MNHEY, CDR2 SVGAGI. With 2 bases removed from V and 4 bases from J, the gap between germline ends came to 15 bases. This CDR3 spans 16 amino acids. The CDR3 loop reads CASSYHTVGGYNEQFF. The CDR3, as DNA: TGTGCCAGCAGTTACCACACGGTAGGGGGATACAATGAGCAGTTCTTC.

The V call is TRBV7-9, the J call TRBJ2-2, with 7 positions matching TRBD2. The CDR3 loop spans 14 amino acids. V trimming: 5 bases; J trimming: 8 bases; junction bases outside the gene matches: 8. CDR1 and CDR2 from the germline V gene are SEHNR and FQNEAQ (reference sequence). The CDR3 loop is CASSPWTRFGELFF. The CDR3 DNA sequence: TGTGCCAGCAGCCCCTGGACTAGATTTGGGGAGCTGTTTTTT.

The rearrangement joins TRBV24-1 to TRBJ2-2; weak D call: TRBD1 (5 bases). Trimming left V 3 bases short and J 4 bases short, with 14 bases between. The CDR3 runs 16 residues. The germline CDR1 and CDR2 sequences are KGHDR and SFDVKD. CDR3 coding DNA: TGTGCCACCAGTGATACTGACAGCTTGAGCACCGGGGAGCTGTTTTTT. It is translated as CATSDTDSLSTGELFF.

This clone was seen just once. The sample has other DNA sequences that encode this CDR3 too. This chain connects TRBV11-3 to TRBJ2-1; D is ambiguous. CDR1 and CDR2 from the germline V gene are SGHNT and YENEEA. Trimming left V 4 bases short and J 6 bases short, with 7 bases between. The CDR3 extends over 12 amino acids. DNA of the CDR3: TGTGCCAGCAGCTCGAATAGCAATGAGCAGTTCTTC. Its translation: CASSSNSNEQFF.

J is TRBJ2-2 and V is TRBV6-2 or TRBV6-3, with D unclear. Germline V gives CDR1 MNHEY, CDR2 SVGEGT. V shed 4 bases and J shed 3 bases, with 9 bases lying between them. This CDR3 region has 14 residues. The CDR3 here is CASSSVADTGELFF. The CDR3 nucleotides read TGTGCCAGCAGTTCGGTAGCCGACACCGGGGAGCTGTTTTTT.

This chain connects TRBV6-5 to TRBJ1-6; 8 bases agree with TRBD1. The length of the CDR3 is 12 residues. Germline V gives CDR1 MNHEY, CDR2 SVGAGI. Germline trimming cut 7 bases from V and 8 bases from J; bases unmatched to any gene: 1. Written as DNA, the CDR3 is TGTGCCAGCACACAGGGGGATTCACCCCTCCACTTT. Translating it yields CASTQGDSPLHF.